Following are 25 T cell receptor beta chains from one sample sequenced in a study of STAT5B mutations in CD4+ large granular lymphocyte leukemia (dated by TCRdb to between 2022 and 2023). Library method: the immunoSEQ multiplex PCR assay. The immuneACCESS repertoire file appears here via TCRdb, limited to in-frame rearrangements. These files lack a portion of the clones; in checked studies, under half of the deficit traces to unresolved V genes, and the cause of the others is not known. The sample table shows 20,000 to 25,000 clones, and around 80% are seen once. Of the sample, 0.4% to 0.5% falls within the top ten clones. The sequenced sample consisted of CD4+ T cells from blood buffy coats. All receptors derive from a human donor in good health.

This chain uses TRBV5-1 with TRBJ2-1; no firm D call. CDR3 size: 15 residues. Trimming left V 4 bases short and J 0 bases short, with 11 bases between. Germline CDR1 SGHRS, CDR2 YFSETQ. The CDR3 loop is CASSLSRTSYNEQFF. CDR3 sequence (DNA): TGCGCCAGCAGCCTCTCACGGACCTCCTACAATGAGCAGTTCTTC.

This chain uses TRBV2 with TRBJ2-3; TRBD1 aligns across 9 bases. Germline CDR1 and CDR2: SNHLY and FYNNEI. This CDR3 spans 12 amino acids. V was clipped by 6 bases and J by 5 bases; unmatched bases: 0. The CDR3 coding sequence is TGTGCCAGCAGGGACAGGGGAGATACGCAGTATTTT. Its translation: CASRDRGDTQYF.

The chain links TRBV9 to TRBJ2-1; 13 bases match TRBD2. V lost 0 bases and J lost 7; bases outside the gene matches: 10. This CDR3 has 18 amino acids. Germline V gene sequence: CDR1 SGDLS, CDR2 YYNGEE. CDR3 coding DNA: TGTGCCAGCAGCGTAGCTGGGACTAGCGGGACGGGAGGTAATGAGCAGTTCTTC. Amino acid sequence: CASSVAGTSGTGGNEQFF.

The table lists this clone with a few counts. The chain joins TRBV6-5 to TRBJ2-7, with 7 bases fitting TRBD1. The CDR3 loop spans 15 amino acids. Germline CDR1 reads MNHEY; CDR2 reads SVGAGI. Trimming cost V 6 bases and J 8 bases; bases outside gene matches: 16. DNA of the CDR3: TGTGCCAGCAGACCAGGGGGTTCCCTTCAGGCACAGCAGTACTTC. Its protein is CASRPGGSLQAQQYF.

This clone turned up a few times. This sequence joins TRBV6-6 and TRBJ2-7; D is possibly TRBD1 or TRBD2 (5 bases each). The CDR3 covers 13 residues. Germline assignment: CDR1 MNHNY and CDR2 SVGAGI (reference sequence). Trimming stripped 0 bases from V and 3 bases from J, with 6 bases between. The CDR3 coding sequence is TGTGCCAGCAGTTACTCGGGGGACTACGAGCAGTACTTC. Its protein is CASSYSGDYEQYF.

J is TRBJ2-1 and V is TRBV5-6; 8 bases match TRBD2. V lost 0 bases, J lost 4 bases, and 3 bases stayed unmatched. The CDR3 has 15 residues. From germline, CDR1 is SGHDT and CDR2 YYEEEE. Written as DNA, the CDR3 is TGTGCCAGCAGCTTGGATAGCGGGATTTACAATGAGCAGTTCTTC. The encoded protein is CASSLDSGIYNEQFF.

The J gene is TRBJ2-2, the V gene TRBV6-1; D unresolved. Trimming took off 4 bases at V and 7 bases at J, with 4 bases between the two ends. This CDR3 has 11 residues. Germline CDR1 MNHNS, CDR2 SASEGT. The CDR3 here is CASSVGGELFF. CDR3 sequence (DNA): TGTGCCAGCAGTGTTGGCGGGGAGCTGTTTTTT.

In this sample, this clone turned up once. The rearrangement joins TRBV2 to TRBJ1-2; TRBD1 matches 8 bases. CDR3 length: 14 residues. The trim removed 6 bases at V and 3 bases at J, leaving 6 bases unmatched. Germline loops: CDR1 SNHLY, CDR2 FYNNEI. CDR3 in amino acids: CASSSDRGYYGYTF. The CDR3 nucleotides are TGTGCCAGCAGCAGTGACAGGGGATACTATGGCTACACCTTC.

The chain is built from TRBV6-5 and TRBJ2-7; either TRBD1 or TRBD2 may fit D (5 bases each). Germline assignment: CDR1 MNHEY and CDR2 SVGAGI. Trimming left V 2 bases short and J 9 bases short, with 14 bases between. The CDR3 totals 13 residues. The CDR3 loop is CASSYVEKGRQYF. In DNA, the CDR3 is TGTGCCAGCAGTTACGTAGAGAAGGGGAGGCAGTACTTC.

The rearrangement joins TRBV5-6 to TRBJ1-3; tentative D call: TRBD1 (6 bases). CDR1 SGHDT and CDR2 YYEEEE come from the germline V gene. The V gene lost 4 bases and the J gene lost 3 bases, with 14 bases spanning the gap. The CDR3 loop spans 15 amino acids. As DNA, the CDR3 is TGTGCCAGCAGCGGGACGGACAGAATTGGAAACACCATATATTTT. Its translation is CASSGTDRIGNTIYF.

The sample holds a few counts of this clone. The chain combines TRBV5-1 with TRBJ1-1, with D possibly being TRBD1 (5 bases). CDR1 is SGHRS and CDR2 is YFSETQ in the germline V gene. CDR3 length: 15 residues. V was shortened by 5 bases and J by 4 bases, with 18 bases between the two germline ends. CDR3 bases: TGCGCCAGCAGGCCTTGGGGGGAAGGAGGCACTGAAGCTTTCTTT. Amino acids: CASRPWGEGGTEAFF.

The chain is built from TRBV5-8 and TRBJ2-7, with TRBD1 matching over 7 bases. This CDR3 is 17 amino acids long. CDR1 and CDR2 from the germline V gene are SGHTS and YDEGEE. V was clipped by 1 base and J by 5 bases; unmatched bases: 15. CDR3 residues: CASSLWGQRVEFDEQYF. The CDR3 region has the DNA TGTGCCAGCAGCTTGTGGGGACAGAGGGTAGAATTTGACGAGCAGTACTTC.

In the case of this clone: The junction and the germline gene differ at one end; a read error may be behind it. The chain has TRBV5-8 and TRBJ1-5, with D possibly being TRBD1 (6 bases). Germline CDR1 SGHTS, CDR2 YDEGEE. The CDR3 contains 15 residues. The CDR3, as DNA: TGTGCCAGCAGCTTGGAGACAGGTAGCGATCAGCCCCAGCATTTT. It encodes CASSLETGSDQPQHF.

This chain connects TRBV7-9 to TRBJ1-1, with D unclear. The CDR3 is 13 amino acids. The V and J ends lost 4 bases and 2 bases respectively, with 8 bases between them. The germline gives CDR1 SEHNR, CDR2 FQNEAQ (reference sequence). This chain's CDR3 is CASSWNTNTEAFF. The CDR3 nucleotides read TGTGCCAGCAGCTGGAATACAAACACTGAAGCTTTCTTT.

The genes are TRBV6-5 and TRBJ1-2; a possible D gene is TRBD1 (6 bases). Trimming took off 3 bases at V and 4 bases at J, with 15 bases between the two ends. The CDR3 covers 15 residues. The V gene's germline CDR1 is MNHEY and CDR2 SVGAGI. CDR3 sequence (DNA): TGTGCCAGCAGTTATCGGGGGACACCACTCTATGGCTACACCTTC. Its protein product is CASSYRGTPLYGYTF.

The CDR3 spells CAISELRNGYTF. CDR3 nucleotide sequence: TGTGCCATCAGTGAGTTAAGGAATGGCTACACCTTC. The chain links TRBV10-3 to TRBJ1-2; D uncertain. Per the germline V gene, CDR1 is ENHRY and CDR2 is SYGVKD. Trimming took 1 base from V and 6 from J, leaving 6 bases between them. This CDR3 region has 12 residues.

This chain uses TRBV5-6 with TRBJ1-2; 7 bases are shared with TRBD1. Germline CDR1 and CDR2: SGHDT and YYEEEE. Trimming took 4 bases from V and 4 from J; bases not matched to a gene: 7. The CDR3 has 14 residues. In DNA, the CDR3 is TGTGCCAGCAGCGCTACAGGGGATGGCTATGGCTACACCTTC. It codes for CASSATGDGYGYTF.

Here the CDR3 reads CASSLALNRQLNNEQFF. As DNA, the CDR3 is TGTGCCAGCAGCTTAGCGCTGAATAGGCAGCTAAACAATGAGCAGTTCTTC. The chain is built from TRBV7-6 and TRBJ2-1; the D is unclear. Trimming stripped 0 bases from V and 5 bases from J, with 17 bases between. CDR1 is SGHVS and CDR2 is FNYEAQ in the germline V gene. This CDR3 contains 17 residues.

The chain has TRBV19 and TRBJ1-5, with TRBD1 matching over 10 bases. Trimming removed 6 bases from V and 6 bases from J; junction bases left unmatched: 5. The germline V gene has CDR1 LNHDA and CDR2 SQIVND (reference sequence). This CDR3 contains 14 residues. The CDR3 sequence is CASSPTGGGQPQHF. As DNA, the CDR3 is TGTGCCAGTAGCCCGACAGGGGGCGGTCAGCCCCAGCATTTT.

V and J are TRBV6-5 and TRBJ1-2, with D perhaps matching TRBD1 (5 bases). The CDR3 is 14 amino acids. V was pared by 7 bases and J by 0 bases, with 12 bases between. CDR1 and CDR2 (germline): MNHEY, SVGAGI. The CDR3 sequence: CASTGAGANYGYTF. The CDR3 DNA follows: TGTGCCAGCACCGGGGCAGGCGCTAACTATGGCTACACCTTC.

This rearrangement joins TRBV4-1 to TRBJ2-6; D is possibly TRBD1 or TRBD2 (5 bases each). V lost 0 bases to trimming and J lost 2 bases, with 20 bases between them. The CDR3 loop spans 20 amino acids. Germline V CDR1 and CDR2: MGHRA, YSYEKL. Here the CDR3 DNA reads TGCGCCAGCAGCCAAGATCACAGGAGGCAGGGTGAGGCTGGGGCCAACGTCCTGACTTTC. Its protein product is CASSQDHRRQGEAGANVLTF.

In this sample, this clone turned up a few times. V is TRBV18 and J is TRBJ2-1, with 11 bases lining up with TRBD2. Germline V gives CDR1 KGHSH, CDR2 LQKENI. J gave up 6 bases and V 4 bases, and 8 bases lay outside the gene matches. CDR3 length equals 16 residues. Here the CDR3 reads CASSLRTSGSPNEQFF. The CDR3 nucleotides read TGTGCCAGCTCACTGCGGACTAGCGGGTCCCCCAATGAGCAGTTCTTC. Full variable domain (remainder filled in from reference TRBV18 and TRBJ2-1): NAGVMQNPRHLVRRRGQEARLRCSPMKGHSHVYWYRQLPEEGLKFMVYLQKENIIDESGMPKERFSAEFPKEGPSILRIQQVVRGDSAAYFCASSLRTSGSPNEQFFGPGTRLTVL.

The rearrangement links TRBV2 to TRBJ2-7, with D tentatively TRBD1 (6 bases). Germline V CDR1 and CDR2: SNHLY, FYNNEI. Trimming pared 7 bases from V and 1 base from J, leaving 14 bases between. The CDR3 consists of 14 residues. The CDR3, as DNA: TGTGCCAGCATGCAGGACAGCCATTCCTACGAGCAGTACTTC. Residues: CASMQDSHSYEQYF.

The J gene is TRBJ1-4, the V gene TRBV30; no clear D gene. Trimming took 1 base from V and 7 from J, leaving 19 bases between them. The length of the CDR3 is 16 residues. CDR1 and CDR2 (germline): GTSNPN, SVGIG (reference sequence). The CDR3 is CAWSGPRATGGEKLFF. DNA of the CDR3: TGTGCCTGGAGTGGACCGAGGGCAACGGGTGGTGAAAAACTGTTTTTT.

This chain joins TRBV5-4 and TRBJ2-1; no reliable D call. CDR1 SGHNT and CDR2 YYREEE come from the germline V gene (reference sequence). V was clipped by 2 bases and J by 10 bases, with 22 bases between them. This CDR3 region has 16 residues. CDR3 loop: CASSFAVTIDFGEQFF. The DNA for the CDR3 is TGTGCCAGCAGCTTTGCGGTGACCATAGATTTCGGGGAGCAGTTCTTC.